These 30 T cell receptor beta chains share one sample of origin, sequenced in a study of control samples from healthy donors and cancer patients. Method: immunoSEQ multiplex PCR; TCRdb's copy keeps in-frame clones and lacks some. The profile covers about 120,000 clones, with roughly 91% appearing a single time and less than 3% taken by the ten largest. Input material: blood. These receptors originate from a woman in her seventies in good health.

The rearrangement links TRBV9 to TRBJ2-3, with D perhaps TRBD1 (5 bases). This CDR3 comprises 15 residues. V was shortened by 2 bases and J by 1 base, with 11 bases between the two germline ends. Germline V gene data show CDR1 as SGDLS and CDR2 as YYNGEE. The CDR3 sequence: CASSVRQRRTDTQYF. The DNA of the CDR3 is TGTGCCAGCAGCGTTAGACAGAGACGCACAGATACGCAGTATTTT.

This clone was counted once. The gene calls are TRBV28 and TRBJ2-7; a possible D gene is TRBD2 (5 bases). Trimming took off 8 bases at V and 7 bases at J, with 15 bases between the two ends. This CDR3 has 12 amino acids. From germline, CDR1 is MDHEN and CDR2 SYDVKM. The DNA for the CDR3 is TGTGCCAGCGGTCGCCTAGCTGGGGAGCAGTACTTC. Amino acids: CASGRLAGEQYF.

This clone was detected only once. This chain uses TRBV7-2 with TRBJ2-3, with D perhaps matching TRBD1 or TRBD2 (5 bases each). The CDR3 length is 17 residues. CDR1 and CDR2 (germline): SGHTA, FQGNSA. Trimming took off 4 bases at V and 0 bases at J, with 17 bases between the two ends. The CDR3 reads CASSSDAGTISTDTQYF. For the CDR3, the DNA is TGTGCCAGCAGCTCAGACGCCGGGACCATTAGCACAGATACGCAGTATTTT.

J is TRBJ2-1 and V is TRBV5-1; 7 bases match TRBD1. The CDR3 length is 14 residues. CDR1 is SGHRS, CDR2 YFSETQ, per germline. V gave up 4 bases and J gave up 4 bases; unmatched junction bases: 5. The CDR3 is CASSRGQRYNEQFF. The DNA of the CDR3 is TGCGCCAGCAGCCGGGGACAGAGATACAATGAGCAGTTCTTC.

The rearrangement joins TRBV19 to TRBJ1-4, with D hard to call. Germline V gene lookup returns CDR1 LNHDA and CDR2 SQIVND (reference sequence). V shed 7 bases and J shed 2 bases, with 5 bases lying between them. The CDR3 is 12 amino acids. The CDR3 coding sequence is TGTGCCAGTAAAGGGACTAATGAAAAACTGTTTTTT. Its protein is CASKGTNEKLFF. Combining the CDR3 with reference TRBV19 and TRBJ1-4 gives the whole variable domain DGGITQSPKYLFRKEGQNVTLSCEQNLNHDAMYWYRQDPGQGLRLIYYSQIVNDFQKGDIAEGYSVSREKKESFPLTVTSAQKNPTAFYLCASKGTNEKLFFGSGTQLSVL.

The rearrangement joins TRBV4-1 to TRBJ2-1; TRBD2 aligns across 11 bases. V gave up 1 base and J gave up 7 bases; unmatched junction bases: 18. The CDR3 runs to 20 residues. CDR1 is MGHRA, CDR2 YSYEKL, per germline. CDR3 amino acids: CASSQVAIAGGQSEVNEQFF. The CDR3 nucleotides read TGCGCCAGCAGCCAAGTCGCTATAGCGGGGGGGCAATCAGAGGTGAATGAGCAGTTCTTC.

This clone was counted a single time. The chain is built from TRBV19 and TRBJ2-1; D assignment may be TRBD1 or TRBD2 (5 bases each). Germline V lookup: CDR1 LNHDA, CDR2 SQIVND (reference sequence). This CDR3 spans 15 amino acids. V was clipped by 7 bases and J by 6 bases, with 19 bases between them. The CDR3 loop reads CASTRWGERGNEQFF. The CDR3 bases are TGTGCCAGTACCCGGTGGGGAGAGAGGGGCAATGAGCAGTTCTTC. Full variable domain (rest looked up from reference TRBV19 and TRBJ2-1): DGGITQSPKYLFRKEGQNVTLSCEQNLNHDAMYWYRQDPGQGLRLIYYSQIVNDFQKGDIAEGYSVSREKKESFPLTVTSAQKNPTAFYLCASTRWGERGNEQFFGPGTRLTVL.

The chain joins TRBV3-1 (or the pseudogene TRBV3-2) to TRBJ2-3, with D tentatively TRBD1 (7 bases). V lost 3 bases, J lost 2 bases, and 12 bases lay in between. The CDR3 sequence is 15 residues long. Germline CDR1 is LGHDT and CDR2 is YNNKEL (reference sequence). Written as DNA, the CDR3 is TGTGCCAGCAGCCACAGGGGGGAGAACACAGATACGCAGTATTTT. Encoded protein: CASSHRGENTDTQYF.

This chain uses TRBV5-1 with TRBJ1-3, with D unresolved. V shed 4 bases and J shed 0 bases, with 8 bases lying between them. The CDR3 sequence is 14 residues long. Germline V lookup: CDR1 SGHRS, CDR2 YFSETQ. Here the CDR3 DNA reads TGCGCCAGCAGCGCTGGGAACTCTGGAAACACCATATATTTT. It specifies CASSAGNSGNTIYF.

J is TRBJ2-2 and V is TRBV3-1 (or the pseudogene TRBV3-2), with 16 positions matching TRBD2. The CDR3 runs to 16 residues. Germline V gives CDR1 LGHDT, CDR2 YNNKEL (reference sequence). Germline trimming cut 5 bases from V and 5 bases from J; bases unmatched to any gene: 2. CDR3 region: CASSGTSGGVTGELFF. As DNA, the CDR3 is TGTGCCAGCAGCGGGACTAGCGGGGGGGTTACCGGGGAGCTGTTTTTT.

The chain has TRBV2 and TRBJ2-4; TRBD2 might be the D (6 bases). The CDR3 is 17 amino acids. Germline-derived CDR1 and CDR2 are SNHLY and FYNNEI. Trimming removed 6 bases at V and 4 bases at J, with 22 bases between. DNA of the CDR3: TGTGCCAGCAGGGGGGGAAGGTATACTCAGGGTAAAAACATTCAGTACTTC. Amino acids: CASRGGRYTQGKNIQYF.

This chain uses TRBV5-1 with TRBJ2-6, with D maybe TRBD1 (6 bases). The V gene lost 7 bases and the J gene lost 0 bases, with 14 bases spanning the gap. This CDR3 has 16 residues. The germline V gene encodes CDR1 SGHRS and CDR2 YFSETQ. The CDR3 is CASGPQGHSGANVLTF. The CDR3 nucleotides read TGCGCCAGCGGGCCCCAGGGGCACTCTGGGGCCAACGTCCTGACTTTC. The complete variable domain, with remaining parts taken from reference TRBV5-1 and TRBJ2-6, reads KAGVTQTPRYLIKTRGQQVTLSCSPISGHRSVSWYQQTPGQGLQFLFEYFSETQRNKGNFPGRFSGRQFSNSRSEMNVSTLELGDSALYLCASGPQGHSGANVLTFGAGSRLTVL.

CDR3 residues: CASSFGQDNSPLHF. The CDR3 region has the DNA TGTGCCAGCAGCTTCGGACAGGATAATTCACCCCTCCACTTT. This sequence joins TRBV7-8 and TRBJ1-6, with TRBD1 matching 7 bases. CDR3 length: 14 residues. The germline V gene encodes CDR1 SGHVS and CDR2 FQNEAQ. The junction had 1 base not matched to a gene; V was cut back by 3 bases and J by 5 bases.

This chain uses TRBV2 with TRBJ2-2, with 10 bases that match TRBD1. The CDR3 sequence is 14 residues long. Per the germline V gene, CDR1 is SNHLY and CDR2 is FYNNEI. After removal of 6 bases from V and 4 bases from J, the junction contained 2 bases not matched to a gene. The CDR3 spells CASRGDRGTGELFF. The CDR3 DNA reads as TGTGCCAGCAGGGGGGACAGGGGCACCGGGGAGCTGTTTTTT.

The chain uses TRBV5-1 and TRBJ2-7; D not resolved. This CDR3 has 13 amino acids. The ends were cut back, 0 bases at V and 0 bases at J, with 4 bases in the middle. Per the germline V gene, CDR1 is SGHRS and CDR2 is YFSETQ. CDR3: CASSLVPSYEQYF. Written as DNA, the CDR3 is TGCGCCAGCAGCTTGGTGCCCTCCTACGAGCAGTACTTC.

The CDR3 DNA reads as TGTGCCAGCAGTGTTAGTCTTTCAACTAATGAAAAACTGTTTTTT. It yields the protein CASSVSLSTNEKLFF. This sequence joins TRBV2 and TRBJ1-4; D unresolved. From germline, CDR1 is SNHLY and CDR2 FYNNEI. V was pared by 4 bases and J by 0 bases, with 9 bases between. This CDR3 has 15 residues.

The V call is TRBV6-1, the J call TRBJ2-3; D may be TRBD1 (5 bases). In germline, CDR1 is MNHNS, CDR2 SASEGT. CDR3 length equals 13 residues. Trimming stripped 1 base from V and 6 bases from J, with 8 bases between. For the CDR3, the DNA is TGTGCCAGCAGTGAAGAGGGGCGGGATACGCAGTATTTT. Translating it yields CASSEEGRDTQYF.

CDR3 DNA sequence: TGTGCCAGCAGCCGCGGGACAAAGAACACTGAAGCTTTCTTT. This encodes CASSRGTKNTEAFF. The rearrangement joins TRBV7-2 to TRBJ1-1; tentatively, D is TRBD1 (6 bases). This CDR3 region has 14 residues. V was shortened by 5 bases and J by 1 base, with 11 bases between the two germline ends. The germline gives CDR1 SGHTA, CDR2 FQGNSA.

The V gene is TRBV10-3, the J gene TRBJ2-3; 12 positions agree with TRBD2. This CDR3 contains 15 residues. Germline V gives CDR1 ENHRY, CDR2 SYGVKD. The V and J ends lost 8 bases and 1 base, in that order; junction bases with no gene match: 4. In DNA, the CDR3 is TGTGCCATCGGGCTAGCGGGGGGGGGCACAGATACGCAGTATTTT. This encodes CAIGLAGGGTDTQYF.

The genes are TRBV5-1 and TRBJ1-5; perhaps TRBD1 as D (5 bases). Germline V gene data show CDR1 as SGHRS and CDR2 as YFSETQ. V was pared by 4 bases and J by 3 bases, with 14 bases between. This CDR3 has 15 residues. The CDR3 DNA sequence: TGCGCCAGCAGCCCCACAGGAGACCACAATCAGCCCCAGCATTTT. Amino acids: CASSPTGDHNQPQHF.

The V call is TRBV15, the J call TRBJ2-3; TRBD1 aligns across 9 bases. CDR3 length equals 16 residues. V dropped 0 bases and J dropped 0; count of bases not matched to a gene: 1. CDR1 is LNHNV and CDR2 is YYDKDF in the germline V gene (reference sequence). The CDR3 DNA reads TGTGCCACCAGCAGAGAGGGACAGGGCAGCACAGATACGCAGTATTTT. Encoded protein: CATSREGQGSTDTQYF.

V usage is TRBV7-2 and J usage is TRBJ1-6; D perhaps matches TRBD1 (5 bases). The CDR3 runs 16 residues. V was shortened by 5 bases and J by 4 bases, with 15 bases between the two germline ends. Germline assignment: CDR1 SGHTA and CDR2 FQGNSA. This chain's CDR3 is CASSTLDSYYNSPLHF. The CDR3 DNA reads TGTGCCAGCAGCACTCTCGACAGCTATTATAATTCACCCCTCCACTTT.

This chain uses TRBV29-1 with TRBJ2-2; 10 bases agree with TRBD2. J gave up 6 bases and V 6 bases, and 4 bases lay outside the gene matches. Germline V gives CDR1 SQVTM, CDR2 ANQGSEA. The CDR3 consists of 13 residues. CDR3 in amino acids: CSVSGTSAGELFF. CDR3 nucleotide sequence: TGCAGCGTCTCGGGGACTAGCGCCGGGGAGCTGTTTTTT.

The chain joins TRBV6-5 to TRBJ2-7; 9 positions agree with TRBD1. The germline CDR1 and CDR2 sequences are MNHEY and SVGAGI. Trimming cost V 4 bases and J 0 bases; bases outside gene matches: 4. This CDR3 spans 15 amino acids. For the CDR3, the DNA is TGTGCCAGCAGTTCCCGGACAGGGGCCTCCTACGAGCAGTACTTC. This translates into CASSSRTGASYEQYF.

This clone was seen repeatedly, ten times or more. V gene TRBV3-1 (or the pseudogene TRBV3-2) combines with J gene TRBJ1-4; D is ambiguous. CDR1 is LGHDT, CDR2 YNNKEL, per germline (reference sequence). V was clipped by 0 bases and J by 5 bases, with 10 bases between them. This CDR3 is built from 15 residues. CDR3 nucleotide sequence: TGTGCCAGCAGCCAAGAAGGCGGAGGGAATGAAAAACTGTTTTTT. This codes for CASSQEGGGNEKLFF.

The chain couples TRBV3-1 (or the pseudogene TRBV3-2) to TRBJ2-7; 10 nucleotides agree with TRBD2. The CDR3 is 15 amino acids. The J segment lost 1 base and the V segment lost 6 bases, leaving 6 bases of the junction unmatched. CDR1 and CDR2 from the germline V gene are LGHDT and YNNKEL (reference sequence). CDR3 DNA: TGTGCCAGCAGTCCCAGCGGGGGGGCTTCCTACGAGCAGTACTTC. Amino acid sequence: CASSPSGGASYEQYF.

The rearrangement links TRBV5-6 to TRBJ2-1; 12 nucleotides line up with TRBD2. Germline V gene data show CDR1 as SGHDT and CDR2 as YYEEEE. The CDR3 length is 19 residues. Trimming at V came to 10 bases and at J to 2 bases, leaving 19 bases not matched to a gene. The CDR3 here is CARVMGLAGGPGTYNEQFF. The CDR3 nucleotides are TGTGCCCGCGTAATGGGGCTAGCGGGGGGGCCGGGGACCTACAATGAGCAGTTCTTC.

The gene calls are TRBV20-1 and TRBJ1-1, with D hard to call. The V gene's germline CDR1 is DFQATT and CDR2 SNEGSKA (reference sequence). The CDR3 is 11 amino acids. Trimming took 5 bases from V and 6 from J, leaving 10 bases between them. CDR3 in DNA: TGCAGTGCTCCTAGGGCCGCTGAAGCTTTCTTT. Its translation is CSAPRAAEAFF.

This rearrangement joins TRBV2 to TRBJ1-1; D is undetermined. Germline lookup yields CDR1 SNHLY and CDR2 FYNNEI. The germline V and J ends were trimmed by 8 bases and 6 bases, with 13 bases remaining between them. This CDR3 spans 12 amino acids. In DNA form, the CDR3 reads TGTGCCAGCGATCGATATGGGGCTGAAGCTTTCTTT. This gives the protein CASDRYGAEAFF.

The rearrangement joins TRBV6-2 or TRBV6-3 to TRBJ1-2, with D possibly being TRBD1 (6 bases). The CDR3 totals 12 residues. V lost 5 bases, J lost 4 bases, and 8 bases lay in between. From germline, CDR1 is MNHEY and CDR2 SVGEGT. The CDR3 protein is CASSQDSYGYTF. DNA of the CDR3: TGTGCCAGCAGTCAGGACAGCTATGGCTACACCTTC.